This TCR beta chain was retrieved from a study of Ad26.COV2.S vaccination and SARS-CoV-2 variants. Repertoires were generated with immunoSEQ multiplex PCR, while TCRdb's copy carries only in-frame clones and drops some. In the table there are 300,000 to 400,000 clones, 88% of which are singletons. Treatment: over 15 received Ad26.COV2.S at low or high dose, single or two shots; about 5 received placebo; per-sample allocation not given. Day 63 after the first injection of vaccine or placebo was the sampling time. General study points: Spike-specific TCR breadth in vaccine recipients exceeded that seen in placebo recipients. Breadth and depth estimates from TCRs may understate total T cell responses.

This clone was observed a handful of times. Its antigen is currently unknown. The CDR3 sequence is 18 residues long. Between the trimmed V and J ends, which lost 1 base and 0 bases, there was a span of 13 bases. Germline V gene lookup returns CDR1 LGHDT and CDR2 YNNKEL (reference sequence). The rearrangement joins TRBV3-1 (or the pseudogene TRBV3-2) to TRBJ2-6; D tentatively fits TRBD1 or TRBD2 (5 bases each). The sequence derives from a person between 18 and 65 years old who received the Ad26.COV2.S COVID-19 vaccine or a placebo. Material: peripheral blood, obtained in a trial of Ad26.COV2.S vaccine versus placebo. CDR3 DNA sequence: TGTGCCAGCAGCCAAGTTGGGGGACGTGGCTCTGGGGCCAACGTCCTGACTTTC. Residues: CASSQVGGRGSGANVLTF.